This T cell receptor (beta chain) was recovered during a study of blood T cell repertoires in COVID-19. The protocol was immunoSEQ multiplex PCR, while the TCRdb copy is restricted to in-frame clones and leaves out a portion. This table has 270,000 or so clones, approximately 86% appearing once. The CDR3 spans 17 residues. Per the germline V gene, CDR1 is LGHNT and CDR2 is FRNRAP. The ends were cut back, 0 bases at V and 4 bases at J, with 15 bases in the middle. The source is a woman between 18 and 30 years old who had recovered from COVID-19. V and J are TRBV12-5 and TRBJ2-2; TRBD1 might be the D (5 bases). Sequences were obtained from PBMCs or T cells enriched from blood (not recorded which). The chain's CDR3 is CASGLVRAGLSTGELFF. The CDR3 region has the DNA TGTGCTAGTGGTTTGGTACGGGCAGGGTTAAGCACCGGGGAGCTGTTTTTT.